This TCR delta chain appears in the sequencing data of a study of Vδ1+ human thymocytes. Extracted RNA was reverse transcribed into cDNA. The CDR3 regions were amplified by multiplex PCR from V-gene primers to a constant-region primer. TCRdb reapplied CATT to the multiplex PCR reads. The sample includes 23,000 or so delta-chain clones, about 7% of them seen just once. Thymocytes were sorted as CD3+ TCRVdelta1+ TCRVdelta2- after alphabeta T cell depletion. Vdelta1+ thymocyte sorts reached between roughly 98% and 99.6% purity. The CDR3 covers 19 residues. V lost 4 bases and J 5 bases, leaving 29 bases between the germline ends. Germline CDR1 is TSWWSYY and CDR2 is QGS. Study outcomes and limitations: Unexpected Vdelta2 sequences could cause misinterpretation of bulk repertoire data. Despite high sort purity, roughly a fifth of thymic T cell receptor delta sequences were Vdelta2. Thymic TRG and TRD repertoires appeared highly polyclonal, with Gaussian CDR3 length distributions.

Regarding this clone: Its specificity is unknown.

The V and J genes are TRDV1 and TRDJ1; no reliable D call. This receptor was obtained from a girl less than two years old who had congenital heart surgery. Sequencing used Vdelta1+ gamma-delta thymocytes from the thymus. Subset of the sample: FACS-sorted CD3+ TCRalphabeta- TCRVdelta1+ TCRVdelta2- thymocytes. In nucleotides, the CDR3 is TGTGCTCTTGGGGCCCCCCTTAGCACACGCACCGACGTTGGGGATAAACTCATCTTT. Amino acid sequence: CALGAPLSTRTDVGDKLIF.